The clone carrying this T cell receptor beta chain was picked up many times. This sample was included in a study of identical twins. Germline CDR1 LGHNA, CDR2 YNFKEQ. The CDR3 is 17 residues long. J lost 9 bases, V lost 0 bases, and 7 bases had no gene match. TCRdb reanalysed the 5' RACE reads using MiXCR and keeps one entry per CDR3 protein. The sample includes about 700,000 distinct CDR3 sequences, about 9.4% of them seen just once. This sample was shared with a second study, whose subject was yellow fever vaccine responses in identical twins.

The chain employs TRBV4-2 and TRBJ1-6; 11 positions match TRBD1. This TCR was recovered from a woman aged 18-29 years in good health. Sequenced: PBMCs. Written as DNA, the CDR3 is TGTGCCAGCAGCCAAGAATCCGCCGGGACAGGGGGTTCACCCCTCCACTTT. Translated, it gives CASSQESAGTGGSPLHF.